The present TCR beta chain was sequenced within a study of CD8+CD57+ T cells in acquired aplastic anemia. Turning to the study itself: Sorted CD4+ and CD8+ cells yielded roughly 3.5 ug of DNA on average. Study-wide points: Patients and controls were not found to differ significantly in CD8+ Simpson's diversity. Between patients and controls, some 31 CD8+ CDR3 sequences were found in common.

TCR beta VDJ and CDR3 were profiled, and genomic DNA was the template. TCRdb reprocessed the reads with MiXCR, giving one entry per CDR3 protein. The sample shows approximately 200,000 distinct CDR3 sequences, around 66% of them seen only once. J lost 7 bases, V lost 6 bases, and 9 bases had no gene match. CDR1 is WNHNN, CDR2 SYGVQD, per germline (reference sequence). The CDR3 length is 14 residues. In the case of this clonotype: Its antigen is not known.

This clonotype was obtained from a human donor with severe aplastic anemia or a healthy control (not recorded which). The chain is built from TRBV10-1 and TRBJ2-1; the match to TRBD1 covers 7 bases. Specimen: sorted CD4+, CD8+, or CD8+CD57+ T cells (not recorded which) from PBMCs. The CDR3 DNA sequence: TGCGCCAGCAGCGGTGACAGGGTGGGTAATGAGCAGTTCTTC. It codes for CASSGDRVGNEQFF.